The T cell receptor beta chain described here comes from a study of PD-1 blockade in classical Hodgkin lymphoma. Study-wide results and limits: Newly diagnosed patients were reported to exhibit reduced baseline TCR diversity relative to healthy donors.

The time point denotes: newly diagnosed, previously untreated cHL patient sample. Comparator PBMCs were from newly diagnosed, untreated classical Hodgkin lymphoma. Using immunoSEQ multiplex PCR, the repertoire was profiled, and TCRdb retains in-frame clones only, with some absent. The sample has about 15,000 clones, approximately 85% seen once. The CDR3 covers 14 residues. Germline V gene data show CDR1 as LNHDA and CDR2 as SQIVND (reference sequence). Trimming pared 2 bases from V and 4 bases from J, leaving 9 bases between. In regard to this clone: What it recognizes is unknown.

This TCR came from a human donor with classical Hodgkin lymphoma. The specimen was peripheral blood mononuclear cells (PBMCs). The rearrangement links TRBV19 to TRBJ1-5; D gene uncertain. CDR3 loop: CASSITAWNQPQHF. The DNA of the CDR3 is TGTGCCAGTAGTATAACGGCTTGGAATCAGCCCCAGCATTTT.